The next 12 T cell receptor beta chains were all read from a single sample in a study of cytomegalovirus exposure and HLA in healthy donors. The PCR employed 60 Vbeta primers together with 13 Jbeta primers. This table comes from immunoSEQ multiplex PCR, and its TCRdb copy is limited to in-frame clones, with some not included. The sample has roughly 120,000 clones; about 79% are singletons. Sequencing input: PBMCs. The source of these receptors is a young woman in good health and CMV-seropositive.

J is TRBJ1-5 and V is TRBV4-1; TRBD1 is a possible D gene (6 bases). With 0 bases removed from V and 1 base from J, the gap between germline ends came to 13 bases. CDR3 length: 17 amino acids. Germline-derived CDR1 and CDR2 are MGHRA and YSYEKL. The CDR3 bases are TGCGCCAGCAGCCAAGATGGGGGGGGCAGGAGCAATCAGCCCCAGCATTTT. Residues: CASSQDGGGRSNQPQHF.

The CDR3 loop reads CATSRDLRRATYNEQFF. The DNA of the CDR3 is TGTGCCACCAGCAGAGATTTGCGGAGGGCTACGTACAATGAGCAGTTCTTC. This chain links TRBV15 with TRBJ2-1; possibly TRBD2 for D (6 bases). The CDR3 has 17 residues. The germline V gene encodes CDR1 LNHNV and CDR2 YYDKDF (reference sequence). Trimming cost V 0 bases and J 4 bases, with 16 bases left between them.

This clone was observed a few times. The gene calls are TRBV27 and TRBJ1-1, with a possible D match to TRBD1 (5 bases). Looked up from germline, CDR1 is MNHEY and CDR2 is SMNVEV (reference sequence). The CDR3 has 14 residues. Trimming took 3 bases from V and 5 from J, leaving 13 bases between them. The CDR3 region has the DNA TGTGCCAGCAGTTTTTCGGCGGGACGGACTGAAGCTTTCTTT. It specifies CASSFSAGRTEAFF.

This clone was seen just once. The rearrangement uses TRBV19 and TRBJ1-1, with D possibly matching TRBD1 (5 bases). Trimming shortened V by 3 bases and J by 4 bases, and 12 bases separated the two germline ends. The CDR3 runs to 14 residues. CDR1 is LNHDA, CDR2 SQIVND, per germline (reference sequence). In nucleotides, the CDR3 is TGTGCCAGTAGTATTTGGGGGGTTGGCACTGAAGCTTTCTTT. Protein sequence: CASSIWGVGTEAFF.

On this clone: The junction differs from germline at one of its ends, possibly a read error. The J gene is TRBJ2-5, the V gene TRBV7-7, with TRBD2 as a possible D gene (5 bases). The CDR3 length is 14 residues. Germline loops: CDR1 SSHAT, CDR2 FNYEAQ (reference sequence). The CDR3 region is CASSPNIGEETQYF. CDR3 sequence (DNA): TGTGCTAGCAGCCCCAACATCGGGGAAGAGACCCAGTACTTC. The whole variable domain, remainder taken from reference TRBV7-7 and TRBJ2-5, is GAGVSQSPRYKVTKRGQDVTLRCDPISSHATLYWYQQALGQGPEFLTYFNYEAQPDKSGLPSDRFSAERPEGSISTLTIQRTEQRDSAMYRCASSPNIGEETQYFGPGTRLLVL.

This clone occurred once. The J gene is TRBJ2-5, the V gene TRBV7-9, with 14 bases fitting TRBD2. Trimming removed 6 bases from V and 5 bases from J; junction bases left unmatched: 11. Germline V gene lookup returns CDR1 SEHNR and CDR2 FQNEAQ (reference sequence). CDR3 length equals 17 residues. The CDR3, as DNA: TGTGCCAGCAGTCCACCGGGACTAGCGGGAGTGAGGGAGACCCAGTACTTC. Translated: CASSPPGLAGVRETQYF.

The J gene is TRBJ1-5, the V gene TRBV7-2; TRBD1 matches 7 bases. The CDR3 spans 14 residues. Germline V gene sequence: CDR1 SGHTA, CDR2 FQGNSA. The V segment lost 5 bases and the J segment 2 bases; nucleotides outside the gene matches: 3. In DNA, the CDR3 is TGTGCCAGCAGCCTAGGACAGGGCAATCAGCCCCAGCATTTT. Protein product: CASSLGQGNQPQHF.

This rearrangement joins TRBV13 to TRBJ2-3, with 10 bases lining up with TRBD2. This CDR3 comprises 14 residues. Germline V lookup: CDR1 PRHDT, CDR2 FYEKMQ (reference sequence). With V trimmed by 6 bases and J by 4 bases, 4 bases remained unmatched. In nucleotides, the CDR3 is TGTGCCAGCAGAATAGCGGGAGGACCAGATACGCAGTATTTT. It is translated as CASRIAGGPDTQYF.

The V gene is TRBV11-3, the J gene TRBJ1-1, with D possibly matching TRBD1 (6 bases). V was trimmed by 5 bases and J by 3 bases, leaving 16 bases between them. The CDR3 is 15 amino acids. Germline assignment: CDR1 SGHNT and CDR2 YENEEA. DNA for the CDR3: TGTGCCAGCAGCCCCGGGGAGGGGGAGGACACTGAAGCTTTCTTT. This sequence encodes CASSPGEGEDTEAFF.

The rearrangement uses TRBV18 and TRBJ1-1, with unresolved D. This CDR3 has 15 residues. V was clipped by 0 bases and J by 0 bases, with 8 bases between them. Looked up from germline, CDR1 is KGHSH and CDR2 is LQKENI. The chain's CDR3 is CASSPPSGVNTEAFF. As DNA, the CDR3 is TGTGCCAGCTCACCACCTTCCGGGGTGAACACTGAAGCTTTCTTT.

This rearrangement joins TRBV30 to TRBJ1-3; weak D call: TRBD1 (5 bases). CDR1 and CDR2 from the germline V gene are GTSNPN and SVGIG (reference sequence). Trimming removed 0 bases at V and 4 bases at J, with 13 bases between. The CDR3 sequence is 15 residues long. CDR3 residues: CAWSVRLGPGNTIYF. The CDR3 DNA follows: TGTGCCTGGAGTGTACGATTGGGGCCGGGAAACACCATATATTTT.

The CDR3 is CASSLGLAGPTGELFF. For the CDR3, the DNA is TGTGCCAGCAGCTTAGGACTAGCGGGTCCCACCGGGGAGCTGTTTTTT. V usage is TRBV7-3 and J usage is TRBJ2-2, with TRBD2 identical over 11 bases. The CDR3 is 16 amino acids. V was pared by 2 bases and J by 4 bases, with 3 bases of the junction left unmatched. Germline V CDR1 and CDR2: SGHTA, FQGTGA.